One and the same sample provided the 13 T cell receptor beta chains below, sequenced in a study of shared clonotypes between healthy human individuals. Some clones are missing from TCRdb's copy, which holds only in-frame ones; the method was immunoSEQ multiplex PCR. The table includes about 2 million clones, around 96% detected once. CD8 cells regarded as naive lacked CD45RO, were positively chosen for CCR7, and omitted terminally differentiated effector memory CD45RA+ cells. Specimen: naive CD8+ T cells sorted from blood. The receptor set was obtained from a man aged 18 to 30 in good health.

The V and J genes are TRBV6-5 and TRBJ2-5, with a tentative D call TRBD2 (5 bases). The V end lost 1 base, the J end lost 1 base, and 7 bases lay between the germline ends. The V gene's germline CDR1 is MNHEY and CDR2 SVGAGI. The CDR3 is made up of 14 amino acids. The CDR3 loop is CASSYFTSQETQYF. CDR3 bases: TGTGCCAGCAGTTACTTCACTAGCCAAGAGACCCAGTACTTC.

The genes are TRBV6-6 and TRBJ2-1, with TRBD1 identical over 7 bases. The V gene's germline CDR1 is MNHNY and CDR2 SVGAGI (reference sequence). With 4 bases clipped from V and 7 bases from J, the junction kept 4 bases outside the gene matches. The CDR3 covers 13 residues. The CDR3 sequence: CASSSTGENEQFF. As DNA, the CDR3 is TGTGCCAGCAGTTCAACAGGGGAGAATGAGCAGTTCTTC.

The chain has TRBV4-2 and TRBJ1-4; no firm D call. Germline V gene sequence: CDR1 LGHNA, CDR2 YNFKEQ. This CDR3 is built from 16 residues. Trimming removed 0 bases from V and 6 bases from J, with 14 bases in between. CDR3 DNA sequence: TGTGCCAGCAGCCAAGATCTAGCCGGCGGGGATGAAAAACTGTTTTTT. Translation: CASSQDLAGGDEKLFF.

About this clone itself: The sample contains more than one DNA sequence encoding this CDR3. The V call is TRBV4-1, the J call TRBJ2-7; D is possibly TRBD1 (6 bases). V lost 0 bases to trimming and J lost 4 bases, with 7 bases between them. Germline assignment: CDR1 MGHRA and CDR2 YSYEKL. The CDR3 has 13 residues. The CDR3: CASSQEGAYEQYF. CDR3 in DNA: TGCGCCAGCAGCCAAGAGGGGGCTTACGAGCAGTACTTC.

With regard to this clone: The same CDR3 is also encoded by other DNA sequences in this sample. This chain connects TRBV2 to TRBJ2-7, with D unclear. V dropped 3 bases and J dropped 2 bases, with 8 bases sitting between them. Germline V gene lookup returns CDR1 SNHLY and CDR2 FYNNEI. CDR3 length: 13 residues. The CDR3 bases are TGTGCCAGCAGTGATGCGGTAGCCTACGAGCAGTACTTC. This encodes CASSDAVAYEQYF. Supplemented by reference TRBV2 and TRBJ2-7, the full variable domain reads EPEVTQTPSHQVTQMGQEVILRCVPISNHLYFYWYRQILGQKVEFLVSFYNNEISEKSEIFDDQFSVERPDGSNFTLKIRSTKLEDSAMYFCASSDAVAYEQYFGPGTRLTVT.

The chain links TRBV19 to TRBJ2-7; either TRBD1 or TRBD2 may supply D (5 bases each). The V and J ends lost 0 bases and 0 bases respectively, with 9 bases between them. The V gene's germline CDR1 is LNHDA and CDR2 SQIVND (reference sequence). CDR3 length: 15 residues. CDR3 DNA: TGTGCCAGTAGTATAGAAGGGGAGAACTCCTACGAGCAGTACTTC. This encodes CASSIEGENSYEQYF.

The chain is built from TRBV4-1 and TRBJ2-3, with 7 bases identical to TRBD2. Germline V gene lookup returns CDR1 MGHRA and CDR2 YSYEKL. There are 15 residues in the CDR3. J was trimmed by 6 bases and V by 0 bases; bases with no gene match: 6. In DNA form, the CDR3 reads TGCGCCAGCAGCCAAGAAACGATCGGGAGGGATACGCAGTATTTT. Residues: CASSQETIGRDTQYF.

In DNA form, the CDR3 reads TGCGCCAGCAGCTTGCCCTCTAGCGACCCGAACAATGAGCAGTTCTTC. Its translation: CASSLPSSDPNNEQFF. The genes are TRBV5-1 and TRBJ2-1; possibly TRBD2 for D (6 bases). The germline V gene has CDR1 SGHRS and CDR2 YFSETQ. Trimming cost V 1 base and J 5 bases, with 16 bases left between them. This CDR3 contains 16 residues.

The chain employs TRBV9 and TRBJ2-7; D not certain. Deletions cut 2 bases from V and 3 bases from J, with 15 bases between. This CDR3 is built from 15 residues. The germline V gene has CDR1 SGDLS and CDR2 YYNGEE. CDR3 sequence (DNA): TGTGCCAGCAGCGTCTCGACGGACGCTCGCTACGAGCAGTACTTC. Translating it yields CASSVSTDARYEQYF.

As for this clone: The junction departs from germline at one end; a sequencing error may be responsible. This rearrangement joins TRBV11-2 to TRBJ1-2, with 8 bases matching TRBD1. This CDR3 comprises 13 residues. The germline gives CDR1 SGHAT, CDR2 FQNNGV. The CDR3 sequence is CASSPDPGTGHLF. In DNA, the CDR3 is TGTGCCAGCAGCCCCGACCCAGGGACAGGCCACCTCTTC.

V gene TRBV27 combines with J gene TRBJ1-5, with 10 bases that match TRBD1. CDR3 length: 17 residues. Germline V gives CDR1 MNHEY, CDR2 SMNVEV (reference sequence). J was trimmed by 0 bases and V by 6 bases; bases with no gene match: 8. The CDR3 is CASRDGTGEYSNQPQHF. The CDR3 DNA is TGTGCCAGCAGGGACGGGACAGGGGAATATAGCAATCAGCCCCAGCATTTT.

CDR3 in amino acids: CASSYSFGQAYYEQYF. The CDR3 region has the DNA TGTGCCAGCAGTTACTCTTTCGGGCAAGCGTACTACGAGCAGTACTTC. The chain couples TRBV6-5 to TRBJ2-7; D not resolved. Germline CDR1 and CDR2: MNHEY and SVGAGI. V was cut by 0 bases and J by 3 bases, with 15 bases left in between. This CDR3 spans 16 amino acids.

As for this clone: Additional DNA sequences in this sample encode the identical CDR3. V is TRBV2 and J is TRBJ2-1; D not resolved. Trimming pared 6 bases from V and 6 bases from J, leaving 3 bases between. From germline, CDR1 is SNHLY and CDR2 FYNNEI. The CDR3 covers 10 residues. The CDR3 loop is CASRGNEQFF. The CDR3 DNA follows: TGTGCCAGCAGAGGCAATGAGCAGTTCTTC.